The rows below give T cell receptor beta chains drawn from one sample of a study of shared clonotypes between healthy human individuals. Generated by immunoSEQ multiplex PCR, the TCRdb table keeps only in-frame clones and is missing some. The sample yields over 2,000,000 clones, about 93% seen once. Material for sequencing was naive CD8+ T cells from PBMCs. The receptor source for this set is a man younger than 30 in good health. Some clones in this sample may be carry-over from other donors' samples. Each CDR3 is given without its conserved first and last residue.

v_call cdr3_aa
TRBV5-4 ASSLKQGAVTEAF
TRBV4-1 ASSRGQGQNYGYT
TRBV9 ASSVSTPNYGYT
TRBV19 ATSDLTNYGYT
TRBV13 ASSHRASYEQY
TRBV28 ASRPPKALYGYT
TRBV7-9 ASSLVTGELF
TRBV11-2 ASSLGTSVTYEQY
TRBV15 ATSGTVGGEQY
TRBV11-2 ASLPGRGSGNTIY
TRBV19 ASSWQGGKGYT
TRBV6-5 ASSYGSNEQF
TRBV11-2 ASCLGPNTEAF
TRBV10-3 AISEDPARNTGELF
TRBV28 ASSAISGTGVAF
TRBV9 ASSAGRAPGHEQY
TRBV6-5 ASSYTQGMEQF
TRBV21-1 ASSKIGISYEQY
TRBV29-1 SVDYVMQDLLETQY
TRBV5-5 ASSLGLAGVPYEQY
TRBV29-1 SAVGRYEQY
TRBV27 ASSLRRTPLYNEQF
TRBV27 ASRGLAAVKNIQY
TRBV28 ASSLLFTDSYQPQH
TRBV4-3 ASSQDGTIAHEQY
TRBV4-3 ASSQDWRGSSTGELF